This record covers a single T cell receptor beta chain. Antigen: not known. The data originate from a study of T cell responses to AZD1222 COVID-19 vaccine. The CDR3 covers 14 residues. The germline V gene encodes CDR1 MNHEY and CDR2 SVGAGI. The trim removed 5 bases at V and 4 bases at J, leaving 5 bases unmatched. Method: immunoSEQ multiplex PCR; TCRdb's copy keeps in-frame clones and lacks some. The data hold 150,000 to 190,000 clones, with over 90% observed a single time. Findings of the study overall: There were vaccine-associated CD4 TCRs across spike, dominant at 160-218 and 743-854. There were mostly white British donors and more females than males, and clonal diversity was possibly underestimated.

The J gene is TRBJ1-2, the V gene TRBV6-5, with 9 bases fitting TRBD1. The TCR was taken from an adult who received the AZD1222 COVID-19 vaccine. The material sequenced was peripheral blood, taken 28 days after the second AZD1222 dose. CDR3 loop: CASSRQGGGYGYTF. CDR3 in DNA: TGTGCCAGCAGTCGACAGGGGGGGGGCTATGGCTACACCTTC.